These 16 T cell receptor beta chains share one sample of origin, sequenced in a study of blood T cell repertoires in COVID-19. The assay was immunoSEQ multiplex PCR, and TCRdb's table has in-frame clones only and misses some. This table has some 260,000 clones, 88% appearing once. Input material: peripheral blood. The receptors here all came from a woman in her 70s with COVID-19, enrolled during active disease.

CDR3: CATSDTSGTDGGYTF. The CDR3, as DNA: TGTGCCACCAGTGATACATCCGGGACAGACGGGGGCTACACCTTC. J is TRBJ1-2 and V is TRBV24-1; 7 nucleotides agree with TRBD1. Germline CDR1 reads KGHDR; CDR2 reads SFDVKD. This CDR3 spans 15 amino acids. J gave up 8 bases and V 3 bases, and 11 bases lay outside the gene matches.

This clone was seen just once. The rearrangement uses TRBV4-2 and TRBJ1-1; D gene ambiguous. In germline, CDR1 is LGHNA, CDR2 YNFKEQ. The CDR3 has 14 residues. Between the trimmed V and J ends, which lost 1 base and 1 base, there was a span of 7 bases. CDR3 DNA sequence: TGTGCCAGCAGCCAAGGAAGACAGAACACTGAAGCTTTCTTT. Amino acids: CASSQGRQNTEAFF.

This sequence joins TRBV2 and TRBJ2-7; D perhaps matches TRBD1 (6 bases). The CDR3 has 13 residues. The V end lost 10 bases, the J end lost 4 bases, and 17 bases lay between the germline ends. Per the germline V gene, CDR1 is SNHLY and CDR2 is FYNNEI. CDR3: CATRDPGVYEQYF. CDR3 DNA sequence: TGTGCCACCAGGGACCCAGGGGTTTACGAGCAGTACTTC. Filled out from reference TRBV2 and TRBJ2-7, the complete variable domain reads EPEVTQTPSHQVTQMGQEVILRCVPISNHLYFYWYRQILGQKVEFLVSFYNNEISEKSEIFDDQFSVERPDGSNFTLKIRSTKLEDSAMYFCATRDPGVYEQYFGPGTRLTVT.

The V call is TRBV7-8, the J call TRBJ2-1; TRBD2 matches 7 bases. The CDR3 extends over 15 amino acids. After removal of 6 bases from V and 3 bases from J, the junction contained 8 bases not matched to a gene. The germline gives CDR1 SGHVS, CDR2 FQNEAQ. DNA of the CDR3: TGTGCCAGCAGTTCTAGCGGAGGGAACTACAATGAGCAGTTCTTC. This codes for CASSSSGGNYNEQFF.

The gene calls are TRBV11-2 and TRBJ2-3; 9 bases fit TRBD2. The V gene's germline CDR1 is SGHAT and CDR2 FQNNGV. This CDR3 region has 16 residues. V trimming: 5 bases; J trimming: 2 bases; junction bases outside the gene matches: 8. CDR3 loop: CASSRFLAGLTDTQYF. CDR3 sequence (DNA): TGTGCCAGCAGCCGATTCCTAGCGGGGCTCACAGATACGCAGTATTTT.

The chain combines TRBV30 with TRBJ2-1, with D possibly matching TRBD2 (5 bases). V was shortened by 0 bases and J by 6 bases, with 9 bases between the two germline ends. Per the germline V gene, CDR1 is GTSNPN and CDR2 is SVGIG (reference sequence). The CDR3 spans 13 residues. CDR3 in DNA: TGTGCCTGGAGTGTGGCGGCGGGCAATGAGCAGTTCTTC. This gives the protein CAWSVAAGNEQFF.

The chain employs TRBV7-9 and TRBJ1-6; D call uncertain. Germline loops: CDR1 SEHNR, CDR2 FQNEAQ (reference sequence). V was clipped by 3 bases and J by 4 bases, with 4 bases between them. The CDR3 loop spans 13 amino acids. CDR3 bases: TGTGCCAGCAGCTTCAATTATAATTCACCCCTCCACTTT. Residues: CASSFNYNSPLHF.

The chain links TRBV5-1 to TRBJ2-7, with 7 bases lining up with TRBD2. CDR1 is SGHRS, CDR2 YFSETQ, per germline. The CDR3 has 14 amino acids. Unmatched junction bases numbered 5, after V lost 2 bases and J lost 3 bases. The DNA of the CDR3 is TGCGCCAGCAGCTTAAGACTAGCCGGCTACGAGCAGTACTTC. As protein: CASSLRLAGYEQYF.

As concerns this clone: Different DNA sequences within this sample yield the same CDR3. The genes are TRBV27 and TRBJ1-1, with 10 bases aligning to TRBD1. Trimming cost V 6 bases and J 5 bases; bases outside gene matches: 3. This CDR3 is 13 amino acids long. The germline gives CDR1 MNHEY, CDR2 SMNVEV (reference sequence). The CDR3 region is CASRRTGGTEAFF. CDR3 sequence (DNA): TGTGCCAGCAGAAGGACAGGGGGGACTGAAGCTTTCTTT.

This chain joins TRBV20-1 and TRBJ2-5; D not resolved. The germline CDR1 and CDR2 sequences are DFQATT and SNEGSKA (reference sequence). Trimming shortened V by 3 bases and J by 5 bases, and 7 bases separated the two germline ends. The CDR3 extends over 11 amino acids. The CDR3 spells CSASIEETQYF. The CDR3 DNA is TGCAGTGCTAGTATTGAGGAGACCCAGTACTTC.

The chain uses TRBV3-1 (or the pseudogene TRBV3-2) and TRBJ2-5; TRBD2 is a possible D gene (5 bases). Germline CDR1 and CDR2: LGHDT and YNNKEL (reference sequence). Trimming pared 1 base from V and 0 bases from J, leaving 12 bases between. The CDR3 consists of 16 residues. CDR3 protein: CASSQGFLAYQETQYF. The CDR3 nucleotides are TGTGCCAGCAGCCAAGGGTTTCTAGCCTACCAAGAGACCCAGTACTTC.

The chain joins TRBV2 to TRBJ2-2; D may be TRBD1 (6 bases). The CDR3 has 13 residues. Trimming took off 7 bases at V and 6 bases at J, with 12 bases between the two ends. Germline assignment: CDR1 SNHLY and CDR2 FYNNEI. CDR3 protein: CASILGAAGELFF. In DNA form, the CDR3 reads TGTGCCAGCATCTTGGGGGCTGCCGGGGAGCTGTTTTTT. Complete variable domain (other parts from reference TRBV2 and TRBJ2-2): EPEVTQTPSHQVTQMGQEVILRCVPISNHLYFYWYRQILGQKVEFLVSFYNNEISEKSEIFDDQFSVERPDGSNFTLKIRSTKLEDSAMYFCASILGAAGELFFGEGSRLTVL.

The V call is TRBV4-1, the J call TRBJ2-7; TRBD2 aligns across 8 bases. In germline, CDR1 is MGHRA, CDR2 YSYEKL. The CDR3 is 15 residues long. V lost 0 bases to trimming and J lost 0 bases; unmatched junction nucleotides: 1. The CDR3 spells CASSQEGLASYEQYF. DNA of the CDR3: TGCGCCAGCAGCCAAGAAGGACTAGCCTCCTACGAGCAGTACTTC.

The V gene is TRBV5-1, the J gene TRBJ1-4; D remains unclear. CDR1 and CDR2 from the germline V gene are SGHRS and YFSETQ. Trimming took off 4 bases at V and 6 bases at J, with 16 bases between the two ends. The CDR3 is 15 amino acids. The CDR3 sequence is CASSLARGSYEKLFF. In nucleotides, the CDR3 is TGCGCCAGCAGCCTTGCTCGGGGATCTTATGAAAAACTGTTTTTT. Full variable domain (rest looked up from reference TRBV5-1 and TRBJ1-4): KAGVTQTPRYLIKTRGQQVTLSCSPISGHRSVSWYQQTPGQGLQFLFEYFSETQRNKGNFPGRFSGRQFSNSRSEMNVSTLELGDSALYLCASSLARGSYEKLFFGSGTQLSVL.

This rearrangement joins TRBV12-3 or TRBV12-4 to TRBJ2-2; possible D gene TRBD2, 5 bases. The CDR3 extends over 13 amino acids. Trimming removed 2 bases from V and 7 bases from J, with 8 bases in between. For the CDR3, the DNA is TGTGCCAGCAGTTTAACTAGTCGCGGGGAGCTGTTTTTT. It codes for CASSLTSRGELFF.

The chain combines TRBV28 with TRBJ1-1; no reliable D call. Per the germline V gene, CDR1 is MDHEN and CDR2 is SYDVKM. The CDR3 totals 14 residues. The ends were cut back, 6 bases at V and 1 base at J, with 12 bases in the middle. The CDR3 loop is CASSYLQTNTEAFF. CDR3 DNA: TGTGCCAGCAGCTACCTACAGACGAACACTGAAGCTTTCTTT.